This record looks at one T cell receptor (beta chain) sequence and its context. This entry belongs to a study of patients and donors after allogeneic stem cell transplantation. Using its own MiXCR run on the RT-PCR reads, TCRdb lists one record per CDR3 protein. This table has 410,000 or so distinct CDR3 sequences, approximately 16% appearing once. Between the trimmed V and J ends, which lost 5 bases and 5 bases, there was a span of 15 bases. The germline CDR1 and CDR2 sequences are SEHNR and FQNEAQ (reference sequence). This CDR3 spans 15 amino acids. The chain uses TRBV7-9 and TRBJ2-2; D not certain. The sequenced sample was blood, either unsorted or a sorted T cell fraction (not recorded which). The TCR originated in a human donor who was either an allogeneic HSCT recipient or a stem cell or donor lymphocyte infusion donor (not recorded which). It is not recorded whose cells these are; they may come from a transplant donor. Here the CDR3 reads CASSRSLRPTGELFF. DNA of the CDR3: TGTGCCAGCAGCCGCTCCCTAAGGCCGACCGGGGAGCTGTTTTTT.